The rows below give T cell receptor beta chains drawn from one sample of a study of kidney transplant recipient with SARS-CoV-2 infection. One entry per CDR3 protein results from TCRdb running MiXCR on the reads. The sample includes about 250,000 distinct CDR3 sequences, less than 35% of them seen just once. The source material was a blood sample, sampled at baseline and on roughly day 120 from a kidney transplant recipient. The receptors shown here come from a male patient in his thirties who had COVID-19 and was a kidney transplant recipient. Some T cells may originate from the graft donor. CDR3s include the opening cysteine and the closing phenylalanine or tryptophan. A D gene is named only where the DNA matches it firmly. Rows may omit the clone size; those that give it use once, few, many or a size class.

many,TRBJ2-3,TRBV12-3/TRBV12-4,TRBD2,CASSLRSGREGADTQYF,TGTGCCAGCAGTTTGAGGTCTGGGCGGGAGGGGGCAGATACGCAGTATTTT
many,TRBJ1-3,TRBV13,NA,CASSLEGFASGTIYF,TGTGCCAGCAGCTTAGAGGGATTCGCCTCAGGCACCATATATTTT
few,TRBJ2-2,TRBV9,NA,CASSAQHGGNPGELFF,TGTGCCAGCAGCGCACAGCACGGAGGGAACCCCGGGGAGCTGTTTTTT
many,TRBJ2-7,TRBV5-1,TRBD2,CASSLEAGASYEQYF,TGCGCCAGCAGCTTGGAGGCGGGAGCGTCTTACGAGCAGTACTTC
NA,TRBJ2-1,TRBV5-6,NA,CASTGETYSYNEQFF,TGTGCCAGCACGGGGGAGACTTACTCCTACAATGAGCAGTTCTTC
many,TRBJ1-1,TRBV6-5,NA,CASSPDRGTEAFF,TGTGCCAGCAGTCCCGACCGGGGCACTGAAGCTTTCTTT
many,TRBJ1-2,TRBV24-1,NA,CATSSHSSTRKTYGYTF,TGTGCCACCAGTTCACATAGTAGTACCAGAAAGACCTATGGCTACACCTTC
NA,TRBJ2-1,TRBV2,NA,CASSPDYSGKFF,TGTGCCAGCAGTCCAGACTACTCCGGGAAGTTCTTC
many,TRBJ1-1,TRBV7-9,NA,CASSLAGRVEAFF,TGTGCCAGCAGCTTAGCGGGGCGGGTTGAAGCTTTCTTT
many,TRBJ1-5,TRBV20-1,TRBD1,CSARYDRERNQPQHF,TGCAGTGCTAGATATGACAGGGAACGCAATCAGCCCCAGCATTTT
many,TRBJ2-3,TRBV2,TRBD1,CASSEGRGPLGDTQYF,TGTGCCAGCAGTGAAGGCAGGGGGCCCCTGGGGGATACGCAGTATTTT
many,TRBJ2-7,TRBV6-2/TRBV6-3,TRBD2,CASRRLAGVYEQYF,TGTGCCAGCAGACGACTAGCGGGGGTCTACGAGCAGTACTTC
many,TRBJ1-6,TRBV7-2,TRBD1,CASSLGGQGVNNSPLHF,TGTGCCAGCAGCTTAGGGGGACAGGGCGTAAATAATTCACCCCTCCACTTT
many,TRBJ2-5,TRBV9,TRBD2,CASSANPSGGGGETQYF,TGTGCCAGCAGCGCGAACCCTTCGGGGGGTGGAGGAGAGACCCAGTACTTC
few,TRBJ2-3,TRBV7-9,TRBD2,CASTETASGVNTDTQYF,TGTGCCAGCACCGAGACCGCTAGCGGAGTTAACACAGATACGCAGTATTTT
many,TRBJ1-2,TRBV12-5,NA,CASGIYRLQGKTYGYTF,TGTGCTAGTGGTATATACCGTTTGCAGGGAAAGACCTATGGCTACACCTTC
many,TRBJ1-2,TRBV15,NA,CATSCSLRCGKTYGYTF,TGTGCCACCAGCTGCTCCCTAAGGTGTGGAAAGACCTATGGCTACACCTTC
many,TRBJ2-7,TRBV3-2,NA,CASSLMYEQYF,TGTGCCAGCAGCCTCATGTACGAGCAGTACTTC
many,TRBJ2-7,TRBV7-6,TRBD1,CASSPRYRGTYEQYF,TGTGCCAGCAGCCCTCGATACAGGGGGACCTACGAGCAGTACTTC
NA,TRBJ1-1,TRBV9,NA,CAGSVDLNTEAFF,TGTGCCGGCAGCGTAGACCTGAACACTGAAGCTTTCTTT
NA,TRBJ2-4,TRBV7-2,NA,CASSFSGVLAKNIQYF,TGTGCCAGCAGCTTCTCAGGGGTTCTCGCCAAAAACATTCAGTACTTC
NA,TRBJ2-5,TRBV20-1,NA,CSARDLEGVQTQYF,TGCAGTGCTAGAGATCTGGAGGGGGTTCAGACCCAGTACTTC
many,TRBJ2-5,TRBV10-3,TRBD1,CAISLRDREETQYF,TGTGCCATCAGCCTCCGGGACAGGGAAGAGACCCAGTACTTC
many,TRBJ1-4,TRBV5-8,NA,CASSLTGPEKLFF,TGTGCCAGCAGCTTGACAGGGCCAGAAAAACTGTTTTTT
many,TRBJ1-1,TRBV5-8,NA,CASSSFRDFLDTEAFF,TGTGCCAGCAGCTCATTCCGGGACTTTTTGGACACTGAAGCTTTCTTT
many,TRBJ1-2,TRBV6-2/TRBV6-3,NA,CASSYSNRGGGSGVANYGYTF,TGTGCCAGCAGTTACTCAAACCGAGGAGGCGGGTCTGGGGTAGCTAACTATGGCTACACCTTC
many,TRBJ2-2,TRBV3-1,NA,CASSRTSPISGLTGELFF,TGTGCCAGCAGCAGGACATCTCCCATTTCAGGCTTGACCGGGGAGCTGTTTTTT
many,TRBJ2-7,TRBV6-1,TRBD1,CASSEGGTGPYEQYF,TGTGCCAGCAGTGAAGGCGGGACAGGGCCCTACGAGCAGTACTTC
NA,TRBJ1-1,TRBV6-5,TRBD1,CASSPRQGGRAFF,TGTGCCAGCAGTCCCCGACAGGGGGGTAGAGCTTTCTTT
NA,TRBJ1-4,TRBV20-1,NA,CSVPSGRPEKLFF,TGCAGTGTCCCTTCGGGGCGCCCTGAAAAACTGTTTTTT
many,TRBJ2-7,TRBV7-2,TRBD2,CASSWGGSGEQYF,TGTGCCAGCAGCTGGGGGGGTAGCGGCGAGCAGTACTTC
many,TRBJ1-2,TRBV5-1,NA,CASSYSSVRKTYGYTF,TGCGCCAGCAGTTATTCATCGGTTCGAAAGACCTATGGCTACACCTTC
many,TRBJ1-2,TRBV7-5,NA,CISVPERNNEVGKTYGYTF,NA
many,TRBJ1-2,TRBV3-1,NA,CASSERLTLRKTYGYTF,TGTGCCAGCAGCGAGCGTCTCACCCTTCGAAAGACCTATGGCTACACCTTC
NA,TRBJ2-2,TRBV3-1,NA,CASSKLNPISGLTGELFF,TGTGCCAGCAGCAAGTTAAATCCCATTTCAGGTTTGACCGGGGAGCTGTTTTTT
NA,TRBJ1-1,TRBV20-1,NA,CSARGGHTMNTEAFF,TGCAGTGCCAGAGGGGGACACACCATGAACACTGAAGCTTTCTTT
many,TRBJ1-1,TRBV3-1,NA,CASSPLCPISIRTEAFF,TGTGCCAGCAGCCCGCTTTGTCCCATTTCAATTCGCACTGAAGCTTTCTTT
many,TRBJ2-7,TRBV11-2,TRBD2,CASSRTSGSNEQYF,TGTGCCAGCAGCCGGACTAGCGGGAGTAACGAGCAGTACTTC
many,TRBJ1-6,TRBV28,TRBD1,CASSLGQENSPLHF,TGTGCCAGCAGTTTGGGACAGGAGAATTCACCCCTCCACTTT
many,TRBJ2-1,TRBV7-6,TRBD2,CASSRELAGVNNEQFF,TGTGCCAGCAGCCGGGAGTTGGCGGGAGTCAACAATGAGCAGTTCTTC
many,TRBJ1-2,TRBV20-1,NA,CSADWTLFRKTYGYTF,TGCAGTGCTGATTGGACGCTGTTTCGAAAGACCTATGGCTACACCTTC
few,TRBJ1-1,TRBV6-5,NA,CASRNGQGRDAEAFF,TGTGCCAGCAGAAACGGTCAGGGGCGGGACGCTGAAGCTTTCTTT
many,TRBJ1-2,TRBV6-8,NA,CASSGKRRSRKTYGYTF,TGTGCCAGCAGTGGTAAACGACGCTCTAGAAAGACCTATGGCTACACCTTC
many,TRBJ2-7,TRBV18,TRBD1,CASSPRGTGGFYEQYF,TGTGCCAGCTCACCAAGAGGGACAGGAGGATTCTACGAGCAGTACTTC
many,TRBJ2-7,TRBV18,TRBD1,CASSPPRGQVRREQYF,TGTGCCAGCTCACCTCCGAGGGGACAGGTGCGGCGCGAGCAGTACTTC
few,TRBJ2-1,TRBV29-1,NA,CSVYVPGLATGGQFF,TGCAGCGTTTATGTCCCGGGACTAGCTACAGGGGGGCAGTTCTTC
NA,TRBJ1-2,TRBV3-1,NA,CAGSGRSTLRKTYGYTF,TGTGCCGGCAGCGGTCGGTCCACCCTTCGAAAGACCTATGGCTACACCTTC
many,TRBJ1-2,TRBV6-1,NA,CASSEGQGTPSYGYTF,TGTGCCAGCAGTGAAGGGCAGGGAACCCCCTCCTATGGCTACACCTTC
many,TRBJ1-3,TRBV12-3/TRBV12-4,NA,CASSFGRGAGNTIYF,TGTGCCAGCAGTTTCGGCCGGGGCGCTGGAAACACCATATATTTT
NA,TRBJ2-3,TRBV19,TRBD1,CASSIDPGTGKYF,TGTGCCAGTAGTATAGATCCCGGGACAGGGAAGTATTTT
NA,TRBJ2-1,TRBV10-3,TRBD2,CAISVAGGNNEQFF,TGTGCCATCAGTGTAGCGGGGGGGAACAATGAGCAGTTCTTC
few,TRBJ2-7,TRBV11-2,NA,CASRPTFHPYEQYF,TGTGCCAGCAGGCCGACTTTTCATCCCTACGAGCAGTACTTC